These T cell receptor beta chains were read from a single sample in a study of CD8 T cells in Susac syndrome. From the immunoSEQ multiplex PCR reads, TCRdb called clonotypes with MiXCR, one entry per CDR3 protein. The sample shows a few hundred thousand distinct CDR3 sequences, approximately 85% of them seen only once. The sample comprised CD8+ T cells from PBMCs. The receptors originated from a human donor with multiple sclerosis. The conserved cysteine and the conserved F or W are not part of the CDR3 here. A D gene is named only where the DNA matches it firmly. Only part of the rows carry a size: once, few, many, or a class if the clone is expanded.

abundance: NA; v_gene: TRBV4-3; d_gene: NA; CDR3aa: ASSQDPGVGIMNTEAF
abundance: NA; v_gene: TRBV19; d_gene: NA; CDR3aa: ASSFRVNYEQY
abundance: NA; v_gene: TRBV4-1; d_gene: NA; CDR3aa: ASSQISLNEKLF
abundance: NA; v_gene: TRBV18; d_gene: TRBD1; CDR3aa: ASSPPTGNVAYEQY
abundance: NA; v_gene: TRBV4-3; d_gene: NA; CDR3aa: ASSQDRGSSSYEQY
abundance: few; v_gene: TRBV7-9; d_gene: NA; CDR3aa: ASSSSLARSSYNEQF
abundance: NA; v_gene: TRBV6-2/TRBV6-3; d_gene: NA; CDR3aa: ASSYGTSQPQH
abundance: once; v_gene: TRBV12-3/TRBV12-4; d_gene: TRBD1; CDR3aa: ASSTGGNQPQH
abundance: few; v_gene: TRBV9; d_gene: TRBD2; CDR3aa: ASSVGSSGSYEQY
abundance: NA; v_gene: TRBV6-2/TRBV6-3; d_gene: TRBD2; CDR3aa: ASSVAGGGNEQF
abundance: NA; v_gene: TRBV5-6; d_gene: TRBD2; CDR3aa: ASSAVASGTSYNEQF
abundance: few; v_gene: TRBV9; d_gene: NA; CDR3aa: ASSVGSGSYEQY
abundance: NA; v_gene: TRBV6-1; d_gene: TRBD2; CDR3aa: ASSEGTSAFYEQY
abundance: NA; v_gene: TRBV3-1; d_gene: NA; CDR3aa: ASSQPSKGKPYEQY
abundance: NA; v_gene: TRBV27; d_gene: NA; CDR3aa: ASSHGTPGGYT
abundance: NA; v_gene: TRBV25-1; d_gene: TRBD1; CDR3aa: ASSERDRDTGELF
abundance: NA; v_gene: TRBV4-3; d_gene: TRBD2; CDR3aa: ASSQGRGGRAHEQF
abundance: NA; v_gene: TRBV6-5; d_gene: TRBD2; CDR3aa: ASSYPGLAGHNEQF
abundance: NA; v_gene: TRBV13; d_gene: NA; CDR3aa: ASSLGRGNYEQY
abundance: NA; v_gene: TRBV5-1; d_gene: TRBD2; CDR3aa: ASSLEAGSLSYNEQF
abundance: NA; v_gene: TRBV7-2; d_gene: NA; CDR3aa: ASSPRRRMRESDTQY
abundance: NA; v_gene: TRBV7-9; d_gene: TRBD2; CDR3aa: ASSLVLAGEETQY
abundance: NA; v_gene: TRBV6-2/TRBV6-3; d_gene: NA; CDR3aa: ASSAGWFQPQH
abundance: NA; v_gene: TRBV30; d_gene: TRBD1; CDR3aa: AWIMTGGADYGYT
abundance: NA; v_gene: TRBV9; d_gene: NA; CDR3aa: ASSFGQGSGEQF
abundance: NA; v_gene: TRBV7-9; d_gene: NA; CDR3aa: ASSPWQASYEQY
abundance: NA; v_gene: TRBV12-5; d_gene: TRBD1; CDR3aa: ASGLAGTGEKYNTGELF
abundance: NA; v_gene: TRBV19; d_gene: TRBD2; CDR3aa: AGSATSGYAYNEQF
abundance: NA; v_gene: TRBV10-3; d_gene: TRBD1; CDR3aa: AISETGTGNTEAF
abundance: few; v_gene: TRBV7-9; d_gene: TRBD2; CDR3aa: ASSHYSGTSGSNIQY
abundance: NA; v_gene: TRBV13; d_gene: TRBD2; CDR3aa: ASSVTSGLAAYEQY
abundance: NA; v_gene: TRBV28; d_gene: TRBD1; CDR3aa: ASRLPGQGITEQF
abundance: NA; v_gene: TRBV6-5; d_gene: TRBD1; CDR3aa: ASSYAFGQGAAQPQH
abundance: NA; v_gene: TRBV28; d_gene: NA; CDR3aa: ASSLGTLGTGYT
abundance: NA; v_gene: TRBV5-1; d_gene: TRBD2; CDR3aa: ASSFSLAGASYEQY
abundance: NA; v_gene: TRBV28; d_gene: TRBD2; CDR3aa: ASIQTSGRALGTDTQY
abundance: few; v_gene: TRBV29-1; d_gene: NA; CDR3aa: SAAGNPHEQF
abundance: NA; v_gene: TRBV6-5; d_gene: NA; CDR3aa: ASSYPGTNNEQF
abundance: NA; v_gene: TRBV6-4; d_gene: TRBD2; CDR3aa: ASSELAYNEQF
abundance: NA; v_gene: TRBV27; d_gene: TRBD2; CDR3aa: ASSPVGLALGNEQF
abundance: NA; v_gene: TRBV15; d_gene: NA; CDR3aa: ATSAFGTHYEQY
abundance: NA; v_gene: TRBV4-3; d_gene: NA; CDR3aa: ASSQDGPGGTQPQH
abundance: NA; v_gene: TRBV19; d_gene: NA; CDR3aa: AGAQETQY
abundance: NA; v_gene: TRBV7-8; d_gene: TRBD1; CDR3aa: ASSSYPRGSSYEQY
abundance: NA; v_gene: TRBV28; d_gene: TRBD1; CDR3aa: ASSGTVGWPQH
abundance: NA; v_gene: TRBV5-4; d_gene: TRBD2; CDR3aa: ASSYGPGLAEARVTGELF
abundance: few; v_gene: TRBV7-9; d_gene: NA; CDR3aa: ASSLAGVTKNIQY
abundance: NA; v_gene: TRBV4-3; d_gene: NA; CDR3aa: ASSQSMVPNSGNTIY
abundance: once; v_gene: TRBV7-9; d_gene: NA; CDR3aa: ASSWATDNYGYT
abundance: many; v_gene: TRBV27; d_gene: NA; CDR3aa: ASRSLSGANVLT
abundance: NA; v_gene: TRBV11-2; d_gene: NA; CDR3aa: ASSPEAGDTEAF
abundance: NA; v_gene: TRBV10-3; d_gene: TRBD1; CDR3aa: AARTGASYEQY
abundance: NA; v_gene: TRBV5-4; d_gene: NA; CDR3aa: ASTRGEGPNYGYT
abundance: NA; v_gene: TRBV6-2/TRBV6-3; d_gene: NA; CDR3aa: ASSKMGLEF